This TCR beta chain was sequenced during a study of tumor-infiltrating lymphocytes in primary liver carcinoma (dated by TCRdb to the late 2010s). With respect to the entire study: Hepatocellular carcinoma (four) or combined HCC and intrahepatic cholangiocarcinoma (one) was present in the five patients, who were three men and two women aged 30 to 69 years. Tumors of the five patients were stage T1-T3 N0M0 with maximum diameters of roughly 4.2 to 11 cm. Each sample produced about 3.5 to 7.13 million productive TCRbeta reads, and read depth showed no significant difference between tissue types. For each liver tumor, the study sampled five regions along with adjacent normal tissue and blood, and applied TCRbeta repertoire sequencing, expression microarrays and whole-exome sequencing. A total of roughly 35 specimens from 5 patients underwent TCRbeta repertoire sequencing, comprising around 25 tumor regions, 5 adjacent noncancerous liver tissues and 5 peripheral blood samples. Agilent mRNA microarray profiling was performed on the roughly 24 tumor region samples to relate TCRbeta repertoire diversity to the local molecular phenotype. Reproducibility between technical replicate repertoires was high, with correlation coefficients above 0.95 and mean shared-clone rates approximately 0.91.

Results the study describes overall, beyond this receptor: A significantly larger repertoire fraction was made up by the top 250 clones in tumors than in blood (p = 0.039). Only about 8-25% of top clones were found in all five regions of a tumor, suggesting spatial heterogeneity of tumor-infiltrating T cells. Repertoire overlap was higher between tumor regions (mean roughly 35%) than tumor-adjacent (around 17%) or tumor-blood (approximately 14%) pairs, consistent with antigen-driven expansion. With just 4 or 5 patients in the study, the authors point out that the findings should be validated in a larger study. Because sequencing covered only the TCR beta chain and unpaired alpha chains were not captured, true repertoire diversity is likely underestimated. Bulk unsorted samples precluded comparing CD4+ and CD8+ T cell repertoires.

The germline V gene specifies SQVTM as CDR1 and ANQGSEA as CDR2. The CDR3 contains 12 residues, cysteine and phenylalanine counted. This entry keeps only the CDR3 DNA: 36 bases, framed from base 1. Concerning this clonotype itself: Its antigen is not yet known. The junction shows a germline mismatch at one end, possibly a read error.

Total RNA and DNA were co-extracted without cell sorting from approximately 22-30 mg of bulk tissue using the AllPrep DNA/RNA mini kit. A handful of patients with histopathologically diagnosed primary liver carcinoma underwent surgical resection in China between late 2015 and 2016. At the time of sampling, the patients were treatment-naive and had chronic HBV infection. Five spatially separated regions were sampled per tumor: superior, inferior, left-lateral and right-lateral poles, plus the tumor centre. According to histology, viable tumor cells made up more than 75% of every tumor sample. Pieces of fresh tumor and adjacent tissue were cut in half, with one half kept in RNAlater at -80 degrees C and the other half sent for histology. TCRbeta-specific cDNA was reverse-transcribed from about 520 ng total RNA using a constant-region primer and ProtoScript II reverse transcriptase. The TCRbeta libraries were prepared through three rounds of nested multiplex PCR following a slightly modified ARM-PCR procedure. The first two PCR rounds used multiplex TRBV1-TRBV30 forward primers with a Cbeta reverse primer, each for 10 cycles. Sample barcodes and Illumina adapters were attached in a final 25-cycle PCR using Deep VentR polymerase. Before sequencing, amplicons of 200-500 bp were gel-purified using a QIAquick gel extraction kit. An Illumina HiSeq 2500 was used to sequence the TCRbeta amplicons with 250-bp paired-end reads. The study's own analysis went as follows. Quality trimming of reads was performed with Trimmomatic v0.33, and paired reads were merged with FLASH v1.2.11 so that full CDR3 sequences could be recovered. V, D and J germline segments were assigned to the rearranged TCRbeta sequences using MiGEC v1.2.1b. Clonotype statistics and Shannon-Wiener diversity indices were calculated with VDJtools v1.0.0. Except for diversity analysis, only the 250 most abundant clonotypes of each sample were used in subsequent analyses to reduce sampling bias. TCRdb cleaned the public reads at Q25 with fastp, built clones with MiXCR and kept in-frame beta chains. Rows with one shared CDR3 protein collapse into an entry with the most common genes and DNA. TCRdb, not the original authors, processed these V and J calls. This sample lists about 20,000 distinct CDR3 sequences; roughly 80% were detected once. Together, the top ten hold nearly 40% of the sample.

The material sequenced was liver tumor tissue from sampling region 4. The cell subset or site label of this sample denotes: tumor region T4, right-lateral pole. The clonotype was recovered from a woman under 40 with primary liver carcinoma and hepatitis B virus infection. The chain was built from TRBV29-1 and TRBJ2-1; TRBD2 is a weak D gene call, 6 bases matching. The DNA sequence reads TGCGGCGTCGTGGTGTGGGAGGTCCGAACCTTCTTC. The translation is CGVVVWEVRTFF.